Listed here are 32 T cell receptor beta chains from one sample, sequenced in a study of regulatory T cells in long-lasting Graves disease. Time point reported: newly diagnosed GD, antithyroid drugs for less than 3 months. PBMCs were the source of the RNA used for TCR sequencing. Libraries of TCR beta came from iRepertoire HTBI primers plus Arm-PCR of CDR3 regions. TCRdb processed the multiplex PCR reads anew with MiXCR; each CDR3 protein has one entry. The data contain around 330,000 distinct CDR3 sequences, 18% of them singletons. Sample: peripheral blood mononuclear cells (PBMCs), taken at new diagnosis, from a patient treated with antithyroid drugs. Source of these receptors: a female donor with Graves disease.

The rearrangement links TRBV7-3 to TRBJ1-1, with D possibly TRBD1 on 5 matching bases. CDR1 is SGHTA and CDR2 is FQGTGA in the germline V gene. The CDR3 covers 15 residues. Trimming cost V 6 bases and J 5 bases, with 19 bases left between them. The CDR3 bases are TGTGCCAGCAGATTTCGGGACGGCCGAACGACTGAAGCTTTCTTT. This encodes CASRFRDGRTTEAFF.

This clonotype has at least ten counts. The chain uses TRBV20-1 and TRBJ1-2; TRBD1 might be the D (5 bases). The CDR3 length is 12 residues. The ends were cut back, 7 bases at V and 1 base at J, with 10 bases in the middle. CDR1 is DFQATT and CDR2 is SNEGSKA in the germline V gene (reference sequence). CDR3 DNA sequence: TGCAGTGGAGTACAGGTTAACTATGGCTACACCTTC. This translates into CSGVQVNYGYTF.

This clonotype has a handful of counts. The chain uses TRBV6-2 or TRBV6-3 and TRBJ1-4; a weak D match, TRBD1 (5 bases). With 0 bases removed from V and 8 bases from J, the gap between germline ends came to 22 bases. Germline lookup yields CDR1 MNHEY and CDR2 SVGEGT. CDR3 size: 18 residues. CDR3 DNA sequence: TGTGCCAGCAGTTACTCGATGGCAGGGTGGGGTAGAGGAGAAAAACTGTTTTTT. It codes for CASSYSMAGWGRGEKLFF.

The table lists this clonotype with many counts. V usage is TRBV12-5 and J usage is TRBJ1-2; the D gene is possibly TRBD1 (5 bases). Per the germline V gene, CDR1 is LGHNT and CDR2 is FRNRAP. Between the trimmed V and J ends, which lost 9 bases and 9 bases, there was a span of 17 bases. The CDR3 contains 12 residues. This CDR3 reads CASTQELFCYTF. CDR3 in DNA: TGTGCTAGCACACAGGAGTTGTTTTGCTACACCTTC.

This chain connects TRBV19 to TRBJ1-5, with D uncertain. Between the trimmed V and J ends, which lost 5 bases and 1 base, there was a span of 15 bases. The germline gives CDR1 LNHDA, CDR2 SQIVND (reference sequence). The CDR3 is made up of 16 amino acids. The CDR3 loop reads CASSPIVEGSNQPQHF. Written as DNA, the CDR3 is TGTGCCAGTAGTCCCATTGTGGAGGGAAGCAATCAGCCCCAGCATTTT.

This clonotype was counted ten times or more. J is TRBJ2-1 and V is TRBV2, with D hard to call. The CDR3 runs to 13 residues. Germline V lookup: CDR1 SNHLY, CDR2 FYNNEI. Trimming shortened V by 4 bases and J by 3 bases, and 7 bases separated the two germline ends. The CDR3 DNA sequence: TGTGCCAGCAGTGGAACTAACTACAATGAGCAGTTCTTC. This gives the protein CASSGTNYNEQFF.

The chain carries TRBV7-6 and TRBJ2-7; TRBD2 aligns across 16 bases. This CDR3 has 18 residues. Germline loops: CDR1 SGHVS, CDR2 FNYEAQ. The V segment lost 5 bases and the J segment 3 bases; nucleotides outside the gene matches: 10. In DNA, the CDR3 is TGTGCCAGCAGCCCCTCCGGGACTAGCGGGAGGGGAGACTACGAGCAGTACTTC. Amino acid sequence: CASSPSGTSGRGDYEQYF. Variable domain in full (rest from reference TRBV7-6 and TRBJ2-7): GAGVSQSPRYKVTKRGQDVALRCDPISGHVSLYWYRQALGQGPEFLTYFNYEAQQDKSGLPNDRFSAERPEGSISTLTIQRTEQRDSAMYRCASSPSGTSGRGDYEQYFGPGTRLTVT.

V usage is TRBV6-2 or TRBV6-3 and J usage is TRBJ1-1, with a tentative D call TRBD1 (6 bases). The germline gives CDR1 MNHEY, CDR2 SVGEGT. V lost 0 bases and J lost 0, with 8 bases in between. The CDR3 contains 15 residues. The CDR3: CASSYSPGVNTEAFF. CDR3 coding DNA: TGTGCCAGCAGTTACTCCCCAGGGGTGAACACTGAAGCTTTCTTT.

Many counts were recorded for this clonotype. The genes are TRBV15 and TRBJ1-1; no firm D call. Trimming removed 5 bases at V and 0 bases at J, with 7 bases between. In germline, CDR1 is LNHNV, CDR2 YYDKDF (reference sequence). The CDR3 length is 13 residues. The CDR3 DNA follows: TGTGCCACCAGCCAGGATATGAACACTGAAGCTTTCTTT. Protein product: CATSQDMNTEAFF.

With respect to this clonotype: It may be a read error: a sequence one base away is much more abundant. This sequence joins TRBV12-3 or TRBV12-4 and TRBJ2-1; D remains ambiguous. Trimming removed 3 bases from V and 6 bases from J, with 9 bases in between. The CDR3 is 13 amino acids. The CDR3 sequence: CASSFLSSNEQFF. In nucleotides, the CDR3 is TGTGCCAGCAGTTTTCTTTCGAGCAATGAGCAGTTCTTC.

The DNA of the CDR3 is TGTGCTAGTGGTTGGGGACTAGCGGGCTCCAATGAGCAGTTCTTC. This sequence encodes CASGWGLAGSNEQFF. V is TRBV12-5 and J is TRBJ2-1, with 12 bases matching TRBD2. From germline, CDR1 is LGHNT and CDR2 FRNRAP. The CDR3 sequence is 15 residues long. Trimming cost V 4 bases and J 6 bases; bases outside gene matches: 4.

This clonotype appeared many times. The V and J genes are TRBV10-2 and TRBJ2-2; 10 bases map to TRBD2. J gave up 6 bases and V 7 bases, and 2 bases lay outside the gene matches. This CDR3 contains 13 residues. From germline, CDR1 is WSHSY and CDR2 SAAADI. For the CDR3, the DNA is TGCGCCAGCAAGCTAGCGGGAGCCGGGGAGCTGTTTTTT. It encodes CASKLAGAGELFF.

Details on this clonotype: This likely reflects a read error, since a far larger clone is one base away. The V and J genes are TRBV2 and TRBJ2-3; perhaps TRBD1 as D (5 bases). CDR1 SNHLY and CDR2 FYNNEI come from the germline V gene. The CDR3 length is 17 residues. In DNA form, the CDR3 reads TGTGCCAGCAGTGAATATCTCAGGGTATTAGGGGATACTGAAGCTTCCTTT. Residues: CASSEYLRVLGDTEASF. The full variable domain, rest sourced from reference TRBV2 and TRBJ2-3, is EPEVTQTPSHQVTQMGQEVILRCVPISNHLYFYWYRQILGQKVEFLVSFYNNEISEKSEIFDDQFSVERPDGSNFTLKIRSTKLEDSAMYFCASSEYLRVLGDTEASFGPGTRLTVL.

The table lists this clonotype with many counts. The chain is built from TRBV30 and TRBJ1-1, with TRBD1 matching over 7 bases. With V trimmed by 5 bases and J by 1 base, 4 bases remained unmatched. From germline, CDR1 is GTSNPN and CDR2 SVGIG (reference sequence). The CDR3 has 13 amino acids. CDR3 residues: CAWAGTANTEAFF. The CDR3, as DNA: TGTGCCTGGGCCGGGACAGCGAACACTGAAGCTTTCTTT.

This clonotype has a single count. CDR3 coding DNA: TGTGCCAGCAGTTTTTTTGGTGAGCAGTTCTTC. Protein sequence: CASSFFGEQFF. This rearrangement joins TRBV28 to TRBJ2-1; D unresolved. V was shortened by 3 bases and J by 9 bases, with 6 bases between the two germline ends. The CDR3 spans 11 residues. CDR1 and CDR2 (germline): MDHEN, SYDVKM.

This clonotype was recorded many times. The chain combines TRBV6-1 with TRBJ1-2; the D gene is possibly TRBD1 (6 bases). Per germline, CDR1 MNHNS and CDR2 SASEGT. The CDR3 contains 13 residues. Trimming left V 7 bases short and J 4 bases short, with 13 bases between. CDR3 nucleotide sequence: TGTGCCAGCAAGAATGGACAGCTCTATGGCTACACCTTC. Amino acids: CASKNGQLYGYTF.

This clonotype was seen at least ten times. The chain joins TRBV6-2 or TRBV6-3 to TRBJ2-1; D call uncertain. Germline CDR1 reads MNHEY; CDR2 reads SVGEGT. The V end was cut by 6 bases, the J end by 11 bases, with 14 bases between. The CDR3 contains 12 residues. The CDR3 coding sequence is TGTGCCAGCAGCTTGCCGAGCGTCAAGCAGTTCTTC. Translated, it gives CASSLPSVKQFF.

The sample holds a few counts of this clonotype. The chain is built from TRBV19 and TRBJ2-5; D possibly corresponds to TRBD2 (6 bases). This CDR3 has 14 amino acids. V lost 6 bases and J 1 base, leaving 12 bases between the germline ends. Germline assignment: CDR1 LNHDA and CDR2 SQIVND (reference sequence). The CDR3 nucleotides read TGTGCCAGTAGACCCCTAGCGTCCCAAGAGACCCAGTACTTC. This codes for CASRPLASQETQYF.

This clonotype was seen many times. The chain joins TRBV7-9 to TRBJ1-2; 7 nucleotides agree with TRBD1. Germline CDR1 and CDR2: SEHNR and FQNEAQ (reference sequence). V lost 5 bases, J lost 2 bases, and 8 bases stayed unmatched. CDR3 length: 15 residues. The CDR3 DNA reads TGTGCCAGCAGCCCCCGGGACAGCGAGAACTATGGCTACACCTTC. Protein product: CASSPRDSENYGYTF.

As regards this clonotype: A much larger clone differs by one base, so this may be a read error. The chain is built from TRBV9 and TRBJ2-3; D remains unclear. The germline CDR1 and CDR2 sequences are SGDLS and YYNGEE. The CDR3 loop spans 15 amino acids. Written as DNA, the CDR3 is TGTGCCAGCAGCGTTGGATTAGCAGCCACAGATACGCAGGATTTT. Protein product: CASSVGLAATDTQDF.

In its sample, this clonotype was seen many times. The chain is built from TRBV2 and TRBJ2-2; D remains ambiguous. The CDR3 has 15 amino acids. V lost 5 bases and J lost 4, with 14 bases in between. Germline-derived CDR1 and CDR2 are SNHLY and FYNNEI. CDR3 sequence: CASSRSRVATGELFF. The CDR3 DNA is TGTGCCAGCAGTCGATCCCGGGTCGCCACCGGGGAGCTGTTTTTT.

Many counts were recorded for this clonotype. This sequence joins TRBV28 and TRBJ2-7, with TRBD2 matching 11 bases. Looked up from germline, CDR1 is MDHEN and CDR2 is SYDVKM. This CDR3 has 16 amino acids. The junction had 5 bases not matched to a gene; V was cut back by 4 bases and J by 0 bases. CDR3 protein: CASSSPTSGASYEQYF. CDR3 sequence (DNA): TGTGCCAGCAGTTCCCCGACTAGCGGGGCCTCCTACGAGCAGTACTTC. Complete variable domain (other parts from reference TRBV28 and TRBJ2-7): DVKVTQSSRYLVKRTGEKVFLECVQDMDHENMFWYRQDPGLGLRLIYFSYDVKMKEKGDIPEGYSVSREKKERFSLILESASTNQTSMYLCASSSPTSGASYEQYFGPGTRLTVT.

This clonotype has at least ten counts. This chain uses TRBV20-1 with TRBJ2-1; D is undetermined. The germline V gene encodes CDR1 DFQATT and CDR2 SNEGSKA (reference sequence). The CDR3 loop spans 14 amino acids. V shed 3 bases and J shed 3 bases, with 12 bases lying between them. The DNA for the CDR3 is TGCAGTGCTAGCATCGGACGTAACTACAATGAGCAGTTCTTC. Translation: CSASIGRNYNEQFF.

This clonotype was observed at least ten times. This chain connects TRBV10-3 to TRBJ1-2, with D hard to call. Germline V gene sequence: CDR1 ENHRY, CDR2 SYGVKD. The CDR3 has 13 residues. V lost 10 bases and J 4 bases, leaving 16 bases between the germline ends. CDR3 sequence (DNA): TGTGCCAGCGTAGAGGACGGAGCCTATGGCTACACCTTC. As protein: CASVEDGAYGYTF.

The genes are TRBV12-3 or TRBV12-4 and TRBJ2-3; 11 positions agree with TRBD2. The CDR3 totals 15 residues. The V gene end was trimmed by 4 bases and the J gene end by 9 bases; junction bases not matched to a gene: 9. The CDR3 loop is CASSSPGLAASTQYF. CDR3 nucleotides: TGTGCCAGCAGTTCGCCGGGACTAGCGGCCTCAACGCAGTATTTT.

This clonotype has a count of ten or more. This chain uses TRBV2 with TRBJ1-4, with TRBD1 identical over 9 bases. Germline V lookup: CDR1 SNHLY, CDR2 FYNNEI. This CDR3 is 14 amino acids long. Germline trimming cut 3 bases from V and 7 bases from J; bases unmatched to any gene: 3. The CDR3: CASSDGTGSEKLFF. The CDR3, as DNA: TGTGCCAGCAGTGACGGGACAGGGAGTGAAAAACTGTTTTTT. Full variable domain (rest looked up from reference TRBV2 and TRBJ1-4): EPEVTQTPSHQVTQMGQEVILRCVPISNHLYFYWYRQILGQKVEFLVSFYNNEISEKSEIFDDQFSVERPDGSNFTLKIRSTKLEDSAMYFCASSDGTGSEKLFFGSGTQLSVL.

This clonotype was observed at least ten times. The chain links TRBV12-5 to TRBJ2-1, with TRBD2 as a possible D gene (5 bases). V lost 1 base and J lost 5, with 9 bases in between. CDR3 length: 14 amino acids. Per the germline V gene, CDR1 is LGHNT and CDR2 is FRNRAP. The CDR3, as DNA: TGTGCTAGTGGTTTGGGGAGCGGCGACAATGAGCAGTTCTTC. Its translation: CASGLGSGDNEQFF.

This chain joins TRBV28 and TRBJ2-7, with 11 nucleotides matching TRBD2. Germline V gene lookup returns CDR1 MDHEN and CDR2 SYDVKM. The CDR3 extends over 14 amino acids. With V trimmed by 7 bases and J by 5 bases, 7 bases remained unmatched. The CDR3 sequence: CASKLAGEGNEQYF. CDR3 DNA: TGTGCCAGCAAACTAGCGGGAGAGGGTAACGAGCAGTACTTC. Supplemented by reference TRBV28 and TRBJ2-7, the full variable domain reads DVKVTQSSRYLVKRTGEKVFLECVQDMDHENMFWYRQDPGLGLRLIYFSYDVKMKEKGDIPEGYSVSREKKERFSLILESASTNQTSMYLCASKLAGEGNEQYFGPGTRLTVT.

A word on this clonotype: A much larger clone sits a single nucleotide away, making a read error possible. The chain joins TRBV30 to TRBJ2-2; D is possibly TRBD2 (6 bases). In germline, CDR1 is GTSNPN, CDR2 SVGIG (reference sequence). The CDR3 is 13 residues long. This CDR3 reads CAWGVGGIGELFF. CDR3 in DNA: TGTGCCTGGGGTGTAGGAGGGATCGGGGAGCTGTTTTTT.

As for this clonotype: A far larger clone is only one base removed, so a read error is likely. This chain uses TRBV11-2 with TRBJ2-1; unclear D gene. Germline lookup yields CDR1 SGHAT and CDR2 FQNNGV. The V and J ends lost 2 bases and 1 base respectively, with 6 bases between them. The CDR3 has 14 residues. The CDR3 sequence is CASSLNRSYNEQFF. CDR3 bases: TGTGCCAGCAGCTTAAACAGATCCTACAATGAGCAGTTCTTC. Complete variable domain (other parts from reference TRBV11-2 and TRBJ2-1): EAGVAQSPRYKIIEKRQSVAFWCNPISGHATLYWYQQILGQGPKLLIQFQNNGVVDDSQLPKDRFSAERLKGVDSTLKIQPAKLEDSAVYLCASSLNRSYNEQFFGPGTRLTVL.

This clonotype was seen many times. The gene calls are TRBV18 and TRBJ2-7, with 7 nucleotides matching TRBD1. The J segment lost 1 base and the V segment lost 5 bases, leaving 5 bases of the junction unmatched. The CDR3 loop spans 14 amino acids. CDR1 and CDR2 from the germline V gene are KGHSH and LQKENI. DNA of the CDR3: TGTGCCAGCTCAACATCGGGACAGTCCTACGAGCAGTACTTC. Protein sequence: CASSTSGQSYEQYF.

V is TRBV9 and J is TRBJ1-4; the D gene is possibly TRBD1 (5 bases). The CDR3 loop spans 14 amino acids. Per germline, CDR1 SGDLS and CDR2 YYNGEE. Trimming stripped 0 bases from V and 5 bases from J, with 8 bases between. CDR3 loop: CASSVGTRNEKLFF. The DNA for the CDR3 is TGTGCCAGCAGCGTAGGGACAAGGAATGAAAAACTGTTTTTT.